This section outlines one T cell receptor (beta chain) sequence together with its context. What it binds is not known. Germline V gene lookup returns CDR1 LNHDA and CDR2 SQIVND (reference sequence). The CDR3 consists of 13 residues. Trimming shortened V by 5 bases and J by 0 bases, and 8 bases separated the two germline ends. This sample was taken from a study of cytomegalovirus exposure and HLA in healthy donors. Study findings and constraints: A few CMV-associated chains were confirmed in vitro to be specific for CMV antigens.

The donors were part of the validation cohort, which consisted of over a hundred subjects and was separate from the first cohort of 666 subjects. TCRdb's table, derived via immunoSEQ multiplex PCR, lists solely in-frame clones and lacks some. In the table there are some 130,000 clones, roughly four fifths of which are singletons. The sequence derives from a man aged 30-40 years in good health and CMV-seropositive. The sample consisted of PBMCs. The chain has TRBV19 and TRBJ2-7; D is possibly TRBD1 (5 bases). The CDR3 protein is CASSETVSYEQYF. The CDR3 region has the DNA TGTGCCAGTAGTGAGACAGTCTCCTACGAGCAGTACTTC.